One sample yielded the 14 T cell receptor beta chains listed below, sequenced in a study of T cells in Graves' hyperthyroidism and ophthalmopathy. TCR beta CDR3 regions were amplified from RNA. Using the HTBI primer set, a first-round RT-PCR was run on the TCR CDR3. TCRdb itself ran the multiplex PCR reads through MiXCR, one entry per CDR3 protein. The sample consists of 600,000 or so distinct CDR3 sequences, 15% to 20% of them appearing once. The specimen sequenced was blood. These TCRs come from a woman between 25 and 40 years old with Graves' hyperthyroidism.

In this sample, this clonotype turned up many times. This rearrangement joins TRBV9 to TRBJ2-5; D could derive from TRBD1 or TRBD2 (5 bases each). Trimming left V 3 bases short and J 4 bases short, with 16 bases between. The CDR3 sequence is 15 residues long. The germline gives CDR1 SGDLS, CDR2 YYNGEE. The CDR3: CASSAGRFPGETQYF. The CDR3, as DNA: TGTGCCAGCAGCGCGGGACGCTTCCCGGGAGAGACCCAGTACTTC.

This clonotype was counted between two and nine times. The chain couples TRBV20-1 to TRBJ2-1, with no clear D. V was pared by 3 bases and J by 0 bases, with 12 bases between. In germline, CDR1 is DFQATT, CDR2 SNEGSKA (reference sequence). The CDR3 runs to 15 residues. The CDR3 here is CSASDAAHSYNEQFF. DNA of the CDR3: TGCAGTGCTAGTGACGCGGCACACTCCTACAATGAGCAGTTCTTC.

This chain joins TRBV27 and TRBJ1-2; D not resolved. V was pared by 4 bases and J by 5 bases, with 8 bases between. Germline CDR1 is MNHEY and CDR2 is SMNVEV (reference sequence). This CDR3 region has 12 residues. The CDR3 sequence is CASSSDLYGYTF. The CDR3 nucleotides are TGTGCCAGCAGTTCAGACCTATATGGCTACACCTTC.

This clonotype was recorded many times. This chain connects TRBV3-1 to TRBJ2-3; 9 nucleotides align to TRBD2. Germline CDR1 LGHDT, CDR2 YNNKEL (reference sequence). The CDR3 runs to 17 residues. The ends lost 2 bases at V and 0 bases at J; junction bases unmatched: 6. CDR3 bases: TGTGCCAGCAGCCAAACGACTAGCGGCACTAGCACAGATACGCAGTATTTT. It encodes CASSQTTSGTSTDTQYF.

The genes are TRBV7-9 and TRBJ1-3; the D is unclear. The length of the CDR3 is 15 residues. CDR1 SEHNR and CDR2 FQNEAQ come from the germline V gene (reference sequence). Deletions cut 4 bases from V and 0 bases from J, with 10 bases between. The CDR3 region is CASSSPGSSGNTIYF. The CDR3 DNA reads as TGTGCCAGCAGCTCCCCGGGGAGCTCTGGAAACACCATATATTTT.

The V and J genes are TRBV5-1 and TRBJ2-3; 8 bases are a match to TRBD1. The CDR3 spans 16 residues. The germline V gene has CDR1 SGHRS and CDR2 YFSETQ. The V and J ends lost 0 bases and 3 bases, in that order; junction bases with no gene match: 6. CDR3 region: CASSLDGRGQTDTQYF. CDR3 DNA: TGCGCCAGCAGCTTGGACGGCAGGGGGCAAACAGATACGCAGTATTTT. The whole variable domain, remainder taken from reference TRBV5-1 and TRBJ2-3, is KAGVTQTPRYLIKTRGQQVTLSCSPISGHRSVSWYQQTPGQGLQFLFEYFSETQRNKGNFPGRFSGRQFSNSRSEMNVSTLELGDSALYLCASSLDGRGQTDTQYFGPGTRLTVL.

This sequence joins TRBV4-3 and TRBJ1-1; D is unresolved. Looked up from germline, CDR1 is LGHNA and CDR2 is YSLEER. Deletions cut 0 bases from V and 4 bases from J, with 6 bases between. The CDR3 spans 13 residues. CDR3 residues: CASSQDRSTEAFF. The CDR3 DNA sequence: TGCGCCAGCAGCCAAGATCGGAGCACTGAAGCTTTCTTT.

The sample holds many counts of this clonotype. This chain joins TRBV7-9 and TRBJ2-3, with D uncertain. The ends were cut back, 1 base at V and 5 bases at J, with 7 bases in the middle. The CDR3 has 13 residues. CDR1 is SEHNR, CDR2 FQNEAQ, per germline (reference sequence). As DNA, the CDR3 is TGTGCCAGCAGCTTAGGACGGCTAGATACGCAGTATTTT. Amino acid sequence: CASSLGRLDTQYF.

This clonotype was recorded many times. The CDR3 here is CASRRASSYEQYF. The CDR3 nucleotides read TGTGCCAGCAGACGGGCCAGCTCCTACGAGCAGTACTTC. The rearrangement uses TRBV6-1 and TRBJ2-7; D uncertain. This CDR3 has 13 residues. Germline-derived CDR1 and CDR2 are MNHNS and SASEGT. V shed 6 bases and J shed 0 bases, with 9 bases lying between them.

There are many counts of this clonotype. This rearrangement joins TRBV5-6 to TRBJ2-3; D gene unclear. V lost 4 bases and J lost 6, with 12 bases in between. The CDR3 is made up of 13 amino acids. The V gene's germline CDR1 is SGHDT and CDR2 YYEEEE. CDR3 loop: CASSLLRADTQYF. DNA of the CDR3: TGTGCCAGCAGCCTCCTCCGGGCGGATACGCAGTATTTT.

This clonotype was seen a single time. The genes are TRBV5-1 and TRBJ2-5; possibly TRBD1 for D (5 bases). The CDR3 is made up of 15 amino acids. Germline V lookup: CDR1 SGHRS, CDR2 YFSETQ. Trimming cost V 4 bases and J 0 bases, with 13 bases left between them. The CDR3 DNA reads TGCGCCAGCAGCCAAAGCAGGGTTCACCAAGAGACCCAGTACTTC. As protein: CASSQSRVHQETQYF.

This clonotype was seen ten or more times. The chain carries TRBV27 and TRBJ2-1; 10 bases are a match to TRBD2. CDR1 and CDR2 from the germline V gene are MNHEY and SMNVEV (reference sequence). The CDR3 totals 18 residues. The V segment lost 6 bases and the J segment 6 bases; nucleotides outside the gene matches: 17. The CDR3 region has the DNA TGTGCCAGCAGCCTGCCTACCGTGCCTAGCGGGAGTTTCAATGAGCAGTTCTTC. Its translation: CASSLPTVPSGSFNEQFF.

This clonotype has ten or more counts. The chain joins TRBV7-2 to TRBJ2-5, with TRBD1 as a possible D gene (6 bases). Trimming removed 1 base from V and 5 bases from J, with 14 bases in between. The CDR3 spans 15 residues. Germline CDR1 and CDR2: SGHTA and FQGNSA. CDR3 sequence reads: CASSLVGGIYETQYF. The CDR3 DNA follows: TGTGCCAGCAGCTTAGTAGGGGGAATTTACGAGACCCAGTACTTC.

The rearrangement joins TRBV20-1 to TRBJ2-4; no reliable D call. Germline V gene data show CDR1 as DFQATT and CDR2 as SNEGSKA (reference sequence). The V and J ends lost 3 bases and 0 bases respectively, with 6 bases between them. The CDR3 length is 13 residues. The CDR3 protein is CSARSVAKNIQYF. CDR3 bases: TGCAGTGCTAGGTCTGTAGCCAAAAACATTCAGTACTTC.